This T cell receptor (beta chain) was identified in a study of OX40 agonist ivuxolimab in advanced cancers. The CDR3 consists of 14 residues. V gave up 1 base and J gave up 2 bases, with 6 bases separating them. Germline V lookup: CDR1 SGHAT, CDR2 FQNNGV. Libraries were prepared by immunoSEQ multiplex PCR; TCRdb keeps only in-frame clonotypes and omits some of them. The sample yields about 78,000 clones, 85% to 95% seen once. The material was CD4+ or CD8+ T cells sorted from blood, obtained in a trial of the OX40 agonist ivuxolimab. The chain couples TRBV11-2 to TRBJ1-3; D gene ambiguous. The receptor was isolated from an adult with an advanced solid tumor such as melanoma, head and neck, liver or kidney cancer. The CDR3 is CASSLGRTGNTIYF. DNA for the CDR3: TGTGCCAGCAGCTTAGGCAGGACTGGAAACACCATATATTTT.